The sequence of this TCR beta chain was determined in a study of blood T cell repertoires in COVID-19. Per the germline V gene, CDR1 is SNHLY and CDR2 is FYNNEI. This CDR3 region has 13 residues. Trimming shortened V by 5 bases and J by 4 bases, and 11 bases separated the two germline ends. All recovered Cohort 3 donors got two negative PCRs, got clearance, or saw symptom resolution. Using immunoSEQ multiplex PCR, the repertoire was profiled, and TCRdb retains in-frame clones only, with some absent. This table holds some 260,000 clones, more than 75% found once. Specimen: PBMCs or T cells enriched from blood (not recorded which). The chain links TRBV2 to TRBJ1-2; TRBD1 is a possible D gene (6 bases). This clonotype was obtained from a man in his forties or fifties who had recovered from COVID-19. The CDR3 DNA sequence: TGTGCCAGCAGTTGGGACAAAGGCTATGGCTACACCTTC. This sequence encodes CASSWDKGYGYTF.